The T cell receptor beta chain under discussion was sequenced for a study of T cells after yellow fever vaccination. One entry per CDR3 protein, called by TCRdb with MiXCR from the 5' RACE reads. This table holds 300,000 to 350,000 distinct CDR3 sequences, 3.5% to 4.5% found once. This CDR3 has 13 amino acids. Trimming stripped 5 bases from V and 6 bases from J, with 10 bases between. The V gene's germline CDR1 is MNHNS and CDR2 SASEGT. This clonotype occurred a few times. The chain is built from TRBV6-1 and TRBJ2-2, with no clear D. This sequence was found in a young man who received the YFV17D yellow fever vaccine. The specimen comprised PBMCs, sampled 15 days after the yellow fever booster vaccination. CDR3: CASSLRRAGELFF. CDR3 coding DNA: TGTGCCAGCAGTCTTCGCCGGGCCGGGGAGCTGTTTTTT.